This is a list of T cell receptor beta chains from one sample in a study of radiation and T cells in renal cell carcinoma. Sequencing was performed with immunoSEQ multiplex PCR; in TCRdb, only in-frame clones are kept and a portion is missing. The sample consists of more than 60,000 clones, approximately 87% of them appearing once. The sequenced sample was blood, obtained from a patient whose treatment included radiotherapy and nephrectomy. The receptor source for this set is a woman aged 60-75 years with renal cell carcinoma. Both conserved end residues are part of each CDR3. D genes are given only for firm matches. Some rows have no size entry. The others give once, few or many, or a class for an expanded clone.

D gene	V gene	J gene	clone size	CDR3 protein	CDR3 DNA
-	TRBV28	TRBJ2-7	-	CASSTLTDSYEQYF	TGTGCCAGCAGTACCTTGACGGACTCCTACGAGCAGTACTTC
TRBD2	TRBV2	TRBJ2-3	-	CASSFTSGSTDTQYF	TGTGCCAGCAGTTTTACTAGCGGGAGCACAGATACGCAGTATTTT
-	TRBV7-9	TRBJ2-1	once	CASSSGRRVYNEQFF	TGTGCCAGCAGCTCCGGTCGGAGAGTCTACAATGAGCAGTTCTTC
-	TRBV4-1	TRBJ2-3	-	CASSRPLRTDTQYF	TGCGCCAGCAGCCGCCCACTTCGCACAGATACGCAGTATTTT
-	TRBV5-6	TRBJ1-2	-	CASSLSGGYTF	TGTGCCAGCAGCTTGTCTGGAGGCTACACCTTC
TRBD1	TRBV5-4	TRBJ1-1	-	CASSFSRQGNTEAFF	TGTGCCAGCAGCTTTTCCCGACAGGGGAACACTGAAGCTTTCTTT
-	TRBV9	TRBJ1-2	-	CASSARIITNYGYTF	TGTGCCAGCTCCGCGAGAATTATAACGAACTATGGCTACACCTTC
-	TRBV27	TRBJ2-7	once	CASSSLQTSYEQYF	TGTGCCAGCAGTTCCTTACAGACCTCCTACGAGCAGTACTTC
-	TRBV28	TRBJ1-2	-	CASSSSGGGYYGYTF	TGTGCCAGCAGTTCTTCCGGGGGGGGATACTATGGCTACACCTTC
TRBD2	TRBV4-3	TRBJ2-1	-	CASSRGTSEKILNEQFF	TGCGCCAGCAGCCGCGGGACTAGCGAGAAGATACTCAATGAGCAGTTCTTC
TRBD1	TRBV7-9	TRBJ1-1	few	CASSPPTGESTEAFF	TGTGCCAGCAGCCCACCGACAGGGGAGAGCACTGAAGCTTTCTTT
TRBD2	TRBV28	TRBJ2-5	-	CASSLLGGGRNPQETQYF	TGTGCCAGCAGTTTACTTGGGGGGGGTCGGAATCCACAAGAGACCCAGTACTTC